Listed here are 15 T cell receptor beta chains from one sample, sequenced in a study of cytomegalovirus exposure and HLA in healthy donors. The PCR made use of 60 Vbeta and 13 Jbeta primers. Assay: immunoSEQ multiplex PCR; the TCRdb copy retains only in-frame clones and omits some. The table lists approximately 100,000 clones, around 84% of them singletons, with less than 1.5% in the top ten. Sequencing was carried out using PBMCs. These receptors were collected from a woman aged 18-30 years in good health and CMV-seronegative.

The chain combines TRBV7-6 with TRBJ2-7, with D possibly TRBD2 on 6 matching bases. The CDR3 loop spans 16 amino acids. The V gene lost 5 bases and the J gene lost 1 base, with 18 bases spanning the gap. Germline V gene data show CDR1 as SGHVS and CDR2 as FNYEAQ. In DNA form, the CDR3 reads TGTGCCAGCAGCCCCTCCCTCGGCGGGGCATCCTACGAGCAGTACTTC. As protein: CASSPSLGGASYEQYF.

V usage is TRBV7-9 and J usage is TRBJ2-5, with 7 nucleotides matching TRBD1. The germline gives CDR1 SEHNR, CDR2 FQNEAQ (reference sequence). After removal of 5 bases from V and 4 bases from J, the junction contained 7 bases not matched to a gene. The CDR3 covers 14 residues. This CDR3 is CASSLLGGGETQYF. CDR3 bases: TGTGCCAGCAGCCTCCTAGGGGGCGGAGAGACCCAGTACTTC.

The chain links TRBV7-9 to TRBJ1-2; 7 nucleotides line up with TRBD1. V was pared by 3 bases and J by 5 bases, with 6 bases of the junction left unmatched. The CDR3 has 14 amino acids. CDR1 and CDR2 (germline): SEHNR, FQNEAQ (reference sequence). CDR3: CASSFRDRHYGYTF. The CDR3 DNA reads as TGTGCCAGCAGCTTCCGGGACAGACATTATGGCTACACCTTC.

The genes are TRBV4-1 and TRBJ1-4, with TRBD1 identical over 7 bases. The V gene end was trimmed by 3 bases and the J gene end by 7 bases; junction bases not matched to a gene: 11. Germline loops: CDR1 MGHRA, CDR2 YSYEKL. This CDR3 region has 16 residues. Here the CDR3 reads CASSQLQTGRFEKLFF. For the CDR3, the DNA is TGCGCCAGCAGCCAGCTCCAGACAGGGCGGTTTGAAAAACTGTTTTTT.

V and J are TRBV6-5 and TRBJ1-1; D unresolved. The CDR3 contains 12 residues. V lost 5 bases and J lost 3, with 7 bases in between. CDR1 and CDR2 (germline): MNHEY, SVGAGI. In DNA, the CDR3 is TGTGCCAGCAGTCGAGGAGACACTGAAGCTTTCTTT. Amino acids: CASSRGDTEAFF.

J is TRBJ2-7 and V is TRBV7-2, with 7 bases fitting TRBD1. With 3 bases clipped from V and 1 base from J, the junction kept 12 bases outside the gene matches. CDR3 size: 17 residues. Germline V gene lookup returns CDR1 SGHTA and CDR2 FQGNSA. The CDR3 DNA reads as TGTGCCAGCAGCTTCCCCAGTGACAGGGATACATCCTACGAGCAGTACTTC. Its translation: CASSFPSDRDTSYEQYF. Filled out from reference TRBV7-2 and TRBJ2-7, the complete variable domain reads GAGVSQSPSNKVTEKGKDVELRCDPISGHTALYWYRQSLGQGLEFLIYFQGNSAPDKSGLPSDRFSAERTGGSVSTLTIQRTQQEDSAVYLCASSFPSDRDTSYEQYFGPGTRLTVT.

The chain carries TRBV19 and TRBJ2-2, with D hard to call. The V end was cut by 5 bases, the J end by 8 bases, with 12 bases between. The CDR3 loop spans 13 amino acids. Germline V CDR1 and CDR2: LNHDA, SQIVND (reference sequence). The CDR3, as DNA: TGTGCCAGTAGTTCCAAGTCCGCGGGGGAGCTGTTTTTT. It is translated as CASSSKSAGELFF.

J is TRBJ1-5 and V is TRBV11-2; D is possibly TRBD1 (6 bases). Germline-derived CDR1 and CDR2 are SGHAT and FQNNGV. The CDR3 is 12 residues long. V lost 5 bases to trimming and J lost 5 bases, with 7 bases between them. CDR3 residues: CASSEGDQPQHF. The CDR3 DNA reads TGTGCCAGCAGCGAGGGGGATCAGCCCCAGCATTTT.

The genes are TRBV5-1 and TRBJ1-5; TRBD1 aligns across 8 bases. J gave up 6 bases and V 0 bases, and 2 bases lay outside the gene matches. CDR1 and CDR2 (germline): SGHRS, YFSETQ. The CDR3 contains 14 residues. Here the CDR3 DNA reads TGCGCCAGCAGCTTGGAGACAGGGGTTCAGCCCCAGCATTTT. This sequence encodes CASSLETGVQPQHF.

The chain is built from TRBV29-1 and TRBJ2-7; 7 nucleotides match TRBD2. With V trimmed by 1 base and J by 2 bases, 14 bases remained unmatched. The CDR3 loop spans 17 amino acids. Germline V gene lookup returns CDR1 SQVTM and CDR2 ANQGSEA. CDR3 sequence: CSVEARDSREGTYEQYF. As DNA, the CDR3 is TGCAGCGTTGAAGCTCGGGATTCTAGGGAGGGCACCTACGAGCAGTACTTC.

This chain uses TRBV4-3 with TRBJ2-7; 9 bases agree with TRBD1. V lost 1 base and J lost 1; bases outside the gene matches: 8. The CDR3 extends over 17 amino acids. Germline V gives CDR1 LGHNA, CDR2 YSLEER. This CDR3 reads CASSQGAGTGRSYEQYF. DNA of the CDR3: TGCGCCAGCAGCCAAGGTGCCGGGACAGGGAGGTCCTACGAGCAGTACTTC.

This chain joins TRBV28 and TRBJ2-2, with 8 bases matching TRBD2. The V and J ends lost 4 bases and 5 bases, in that order; junction bases with no gene match: 3. Germline V gives CDR1 MDHEN, CDR2 SYDVKM. The CDR3 totals 14 residues. CDR3 DNA sequence: TGTGCCAGCAGTTACCGCGGGGGGACCGGGGAGCTGTTTTTT. This gives the protein CASSYRGGTGELFF.

This clone was recorded once. The junction shows a germline mismatch at one end, possibly a read error. The chain employs TRBV5-5 and TRBJ2-7; 7 bases align to TRBD1. CDR1 SGHKS and CDR2 YYEKEE come from the germline V gene (reference sequence). The CDR3 spans 18 residues. The CDR3 DNA sequence: TGTGCCAGCAGTTTGGGAAAAGGATCGGACAGGAGTTCCTACGAGCAGTACTTC. The encoded protein is CASSLGKGSDRSSYEQYF.

The genes are TRBV6-5 and TRBJ2-7, with 10 bases identical to TRBD1. The CDR3 spans 14 residues. The V gene end was trimmed by 6 bases and the J gene end by 1 base; junction bases not matched to a gene: 3. CDR1 is MNHEY and CDR2 is SVGAGI in the germline V gene. The CDR3 loop is CASRTDRGSYEQYF. The CDR3 coding sequence is TGTGCCAGCAGGACGGACAGGGGGTCCTACGAGCAGTACTTC.

This chain connects TRBV5-4 to TRBJ2-3; unclear D gene. Germline loops: CDR1 SGHNT, CDR2 YYREEE (reference sequence). The CDR3 is 17 amino acids. Trimming left V 4 bases short and J 2 bases short, with 20 bases between. CDR3 region: CASSPEVAKSNTDTQYF. The CDR3 coding sequence is TGTGCCAGCAGCCCCGAGGTAGCCAAAAGTAACACAGATACGCAGTATTTT.